This is a list of T cell receptor beta chains from one sample in a study of control samples from healthy donors and cancer patients. Here immunoSEQ multiplex PCR was the method, and the copy in TCRdb shows in-frame clones only, minus some. Found here are about 150,000 clones, more than 85% of them singletons; the top ten hold around 2%. Specimen: blood. These TCRs come from a woman in her thirties or forties in good health. CDR3s leave out the opening cysteine and the closing phenylalanine or tryptophan.

v_call: TRBV5-1; cdr3_aa: ASSPRGGWAYEQY
v_call: TRBV5-1; cdr3_aa: ASSLGPGGIYGYT
v_call: TRBV7-3; cdr3_aa: ASSPGTGANYGYT
v_call: TRBV6-5; cdr3_aa: ASTGQVNTEAF
v_call: TRBV5-1; cdr3_aa: ASSLVQGAGNTIY
v_call: TRBV5-1; cdr3_aa: ASTFETNTEAF
v_call: TRBV2; cdr3_aa: ASRGLAKNIQY
v_call: TRBV27; cdr3_aa: ASRPAGSNQPQH
v_call: TRBV25-1; cdr3_aa: AAMRGGTGELF
v_call: TRBV7-2; cdr3_aa: ASSSDTGNEQF
v_call: TRBV6-6; cdr3_aa: ASSYLGQGSTGELF
v_call: TRBV19; cdr3_aa: ASSHPGDRNYGYT
v_call: TRBV28; cdr3_aa: ASKVAGTGTVNEKLF
v_call: TRBV5-6; cdr3_aa: ASSWGTGYSNEKLF
v_call: TRBV19; cdr3_aa: ASSSGGPYSNQPQH
v_call: TRBV3-1/TRBV3-2; cdr3_aa: ASSQGSSYEQY
v_call: TRBV7-8; cdr3_aa: ASSPVSVENTEAF
v_call: TRBV4-2; cdr3_aa: ASSLGSYNEQF
v_call: TRBV23-1; cdr3_aa: ASGHGGLNYGYT
v_call: TRBV19; cdr3_aa: ASSNQGTAAGK
v_call: TRBV7-7; cdr3_aa: ASSPRQGAGTGELF
v_call: TRBV15; cdr3_aa: ATSRDRLTSGGAPSTDTQY
v_call: TRBV19; cdr3_aa: ASSPQRRYGYT
v_call: TRBV5-1; cdr3_aa: ASSFGGTGELF
v_call: TRBV10-1; cdr3_aa: ASSDSGFNEKLF
v_call: TRBV7-9; cdr3_aa: ASSQDSHSPLH
v_call: TRBV2; cdr3_aa: ASKKEINQPQH
v_call: TRBV5-1; cdr3_aa: ASRDSRTNTEAF
v_call: TRBV9; cdr3_aa: ASSPSPTVSNYGYT
v_call: TRBV7-6; cdr3_aa: ASSLSSTPSDEQY
v_call: TRBV18; cdr3_aa: ASSPGQQNRGDTQY
v_call: TRBV3-1/TRBV3-2; cdr3_aa: ASSQIQGQEHEKLF
v_call: TRBV4-1; cdr3_aa: ASSPHRLAGVSEQY
v_call: TRBV10-2; cdr3_aa: ASSDNPPAADFYGYT
v_call: TRBV3-1/TRBV3-2; cdr3_aa: ASSHLGPEEQY
v_call: TRBV4-2; cdr3_aa: ASSLPPTQGGGYGYT
v_call: TRBV12-5; cdr3_aa: ASGLVPELRRGRTAQAF
v_call: TRBV5-1; cdr3_aa: ASSKSGGAYQETQY
v_call: TRBV29-1; cdr3_aa: SVEEGGAGADTQY
v_call: TRBV4-2; cdr3_aa: ASSQGLAGVDEQF